This T cell receptor (beta chain) was recovered during a study of blood T cell repertoires in COVID-19. Overall study context: COVID-19 samples, acute and convalescent, were from the United States, Italy and Spain.

As handled by the study authors: It was from reference gene primer amplification that nucleated cell counts were estimated. Sequenced by immunoSEQ multiplex PCR; TCRdb stores in-frame clones only, minus some. That table supplies the V and J calls and clone size; D and trimming were determined from the DNA. The table records 100,000 or so clones, approximately 88% of them present only once. The CDR3 runs 14 residues. From germline, CDR1 is SQVTM and CDR2 ANQGSEA. The V end was cut by 5 bases, the J end by 4 bases, with 14 bases between. The clonotype was recovered from a woman aged 60-70 years with acute or convalescent COVID-19. V and J are TRBV29-1 and TRBJ2-2; D may be TRBD1 (5 bases). The specimen sequenced was peripheral blood. Here the CDR3 reads CSVRPLGATGELFF. The DNA of the CDR3 is TGCAGCGTTCGGCCTTTAGGGGCCACCGGGGAGCTGTTTTTT.